The 10 T cell receptor beta chains in this list originate from one sample, sequenced in a study of OX40 agonist ivuxolimab in advanced cancers. Only in-frame clones appear in the TCRdb table, and some are missing; sequencing was by immunoSEQ multiplex PCR. The repertoire holds tens of thousands of clones, roughly four fifths seen once, with less than 2% in the top ten. The material sequenced was CD4+ or CD8+ T cells sorted from blood, taken in a trial of the OX40 agonist ivuxolimab. Receptors originate from an adult with an advanced solid tumor such as melanoma, head and neck, liver or kidney cancer.

The V gene is TRBV18, the J gene TRBJ1-1; D gene uncertain. Trimming stripped 0 bases from V and 7 bases from J, with 6 bases between. The CDR3 has 12 residues. CDR1 KGHSH and CDR2 LQKENI come from the germline V gene. The CDR3 sequence is CASSPPALEAFF. For the CDR3, the DNA is TGTGCCAGCTCACCACCGGCCCTTGAAGCTTTCTTT.

The V gene is TRBV19, the J gene TRBJ2-3; weak D call: TRBD2 (5 bases). The germline CDR1 and CDR2 sequences are LNHDA and SQIVND (reference sequence). The CDR3 is 14 amino acids. Trimming removed 5 bases from V and 4 bases from J, with 13 bases in between. CDR3 region: CASSLGKGADTQYF. Written as DNA, the CDR3 is TGTGCCAGTAGTCTGGGGAAGGGAGCAGATACGCAGTATTTT.

This clone was detected a few times. The chain uses TRBV5-1 and TRBJ1-4, with TRBD1 matching over 10 bases. Germline V CDR1 and CDR2: SGHRS, YFSETQ. Trimming cost V 2 bases and J 7 bases; bases outside gene matches: 2. The CDR3 runs 14 residues. CDR3 coding DNA: TGCGCCAGCAGCTTTGGACAGGGGGGTGAAAAACTGTTTTTT. This gives the protein CASSFGQGGEKLFF.

The chain is built from TRBV30 and TRBJ2-4; weak D call: TRBD1 (5 bases). CDR1 and CDR2 (germline): GTSNPN, SVGIG (reference sequence). Trimming shortened V by 1 base and J by 14 bases, and 15 bases separated the two germline ends. The CDR3 is 12 amino acids. The CDR3 spells CAWSALGLWKYF. CDR3 DNA: TGTGCCTGGAGTGCGTTGGGGCTCTGGAAGTACTTC. Combining the CDR3 with reference TRBV30 and TRBJ2-4 gives the whole variable domain SQTIHQWPATLVQPVGSPLSLECTVEGTSNPNLYWYRQAAGRGLQLLFYSVGIGQISSEVPQNLSASRPQDRQFILSSKKLLLSDSGFYLCAWSALGLWKYFGAGTRLSVL.

This sequence joins TRBV30 and TRBJ2-3, with 12 bases identical to TRBD2. Germline V lookup: CDR1 GTSNPN, CDR2 SVGIG (reference sequence). The CDR3 runs to 16 residues. Trimming removed 2 bases from V and 4 bases from J; junction bases left unmatched: 7. This CDR3 is CAWSKLAGGRSDTQYF. CDR3 DNA: TGTGCCTGGAGTAAACTAGCGGGGGGTCGATCAGATACGCAGTATTTT.

This clone was seen only once. The gene calls are TRBV7-2 and TRBJ2-1; D uncertain. Trimming left V 5 bases short and J 8 bases short, with 13 bases between. CDR1 and CDR2 from the germline V gene are SGHTA and FQGNSA. The CDR3 covers 13 residues. In nucleotides, the CDR3 is TGTGCCAGCAGCCCCCTTGATGGCGATGAGCAGTTCTTC. Translated, it gives CASSPLDGDEQFF.

Notes on this clone: This same CDR3 is encoded by further DNA sequences in the sample. CDR3: CASSLGGGASTDTQYF. The CDR3 DNA sequence: TGTGCCAGCAGCTTAGGCGGGGGGGCTAGCACAGATACGCAGTATTTT. V and J are TRBV5-4 and TRBJ2-3, with 9 bases that match TRBD2. V shed 2 bases, J shed 0 bases, and the junction held 4 bases outside the gene matches. The germline gives CDR1 SGHNT, CDR2 YYREEE (reference sequence). The CDR3 covers 16 residues.

The V and J genes are TRBV6-5 and TRBJ1-4, with 8 bases identical to TRBD1. The CDR3 is made up of 14 amino acids. The V gene end was trimmed by 6 bases and the J gene end by 10 bases; junction bases not matched to a gene: 10. Germline values: CDR1 MNHEY, CDR2 SVGAGI. The CDR3 DNA reads TGTGCCAGCAGAAAGGACAGGGACCGAGCAAAACTGTTTTTT. This codes for CASRKDRDRAKLFF.

The J gene is TRBJ1-5, the V gene TRBV4-1, with TRBD1 as a possible D gene (6 bases). Germline CDR1 and CDR2: MGHRA and YSYEKL. The CDR3 is 17 residues long. The ends were cut back, 0 bases at V and 2 bases at J, with 14 bases in the middle. This CDR3 is CASSQDLGGPRNQPQHF. The CDR3 DNA sequence: TGCGCCAGCAGCCAAGATCTCGGGGGGCCACGCAATCAGCCCCAGCATTTT.

The chain couples TRBV6-5 to TRBJ1-2; 7 bases agree with TRBD1. CDR1 and CDR2 from the germline V gene are MNHEY and SVGAGI. V dropped 6 bases and J dropped 3; count of bases not matched to a gene: 10. The CDR3 spans 15 residues. The CDR3 nucleotides are TGTGCCAGCAGAGCCGGGACAGCTACTCACTATGGCTACACCTTC. Residues: CASRAGTATHYGYTF.